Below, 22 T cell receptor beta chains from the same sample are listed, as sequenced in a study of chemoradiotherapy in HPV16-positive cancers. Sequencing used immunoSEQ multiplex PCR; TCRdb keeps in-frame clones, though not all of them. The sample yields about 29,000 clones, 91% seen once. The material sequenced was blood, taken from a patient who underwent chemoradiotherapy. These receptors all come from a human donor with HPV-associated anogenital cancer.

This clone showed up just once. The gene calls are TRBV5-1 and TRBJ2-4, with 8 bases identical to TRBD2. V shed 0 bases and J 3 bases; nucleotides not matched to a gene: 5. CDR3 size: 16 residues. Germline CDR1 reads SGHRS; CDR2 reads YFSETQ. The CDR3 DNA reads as TGCGCCAGCAGCTTGGGGATGGCGGGAGGCAAAAACATTCAGTACTTC. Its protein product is CASSLGMAGGKNIQYF. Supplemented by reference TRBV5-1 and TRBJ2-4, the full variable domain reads KAGVTQTPRYLIKTRGQQVTLSCSPISGHRSVSWYQQTPGQGLQFLFEYFSETQRNKGNFPGRFSGRQFSNSRSEMNVSTLELGDSALYLCASSLGMAGGKNIQYFGAGTRLSVL.

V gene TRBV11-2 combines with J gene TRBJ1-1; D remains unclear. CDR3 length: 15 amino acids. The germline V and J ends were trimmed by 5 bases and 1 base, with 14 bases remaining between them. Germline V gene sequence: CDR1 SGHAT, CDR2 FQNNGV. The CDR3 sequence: CASSGRWESNTEAFF. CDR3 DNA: TGTGCCAGCAGCGGCAGGTGGGAATCGAACACTGAAGCTTTCTTT. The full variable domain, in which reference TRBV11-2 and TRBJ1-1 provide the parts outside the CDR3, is EAGVAQSPRYKIIEKRQSVAFWCNPISGHATLYWYQQILGQGPKLLIQFQNNGVVDDSQLPKDRFSAERLKGVDSTLKIQPAKLEDSAVYLCASSGRWESNTEAFFGQGTRLTVV.

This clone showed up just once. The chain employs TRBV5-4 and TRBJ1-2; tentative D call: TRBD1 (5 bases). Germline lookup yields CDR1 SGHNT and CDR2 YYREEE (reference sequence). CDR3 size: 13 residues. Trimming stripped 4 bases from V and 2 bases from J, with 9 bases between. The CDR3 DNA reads TGTGCCAGCAGCCGGGGACGGAACTATGGCTACACCTTC. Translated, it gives CASSRGRNYGYTF. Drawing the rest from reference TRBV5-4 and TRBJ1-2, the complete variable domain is ETGVTQSPTHLIKTRGQQVTLRCSSQSGHNTVSWYQQALGQGPQFIFQYYREEENGRGNFPPRFSGLQFPNYSSELNVNALELDDSALYLCASSRGRNYGYTFGSGTRLTVV.

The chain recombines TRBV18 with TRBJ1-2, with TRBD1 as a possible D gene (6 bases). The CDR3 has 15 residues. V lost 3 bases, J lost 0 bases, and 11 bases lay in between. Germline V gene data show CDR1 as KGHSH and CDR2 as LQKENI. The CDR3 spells CASSPATGANYGYTF. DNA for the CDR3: TGTGCCAGCTCACCGGCGACAGGAGCTAACTATGGCTACACCTTC.

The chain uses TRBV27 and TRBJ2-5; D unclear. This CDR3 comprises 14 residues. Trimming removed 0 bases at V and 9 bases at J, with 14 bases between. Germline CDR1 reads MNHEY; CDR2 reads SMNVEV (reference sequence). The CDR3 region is CASSLSNSVQAQYF. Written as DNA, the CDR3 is TGTGCCAGCAGTTTATCGAATTCCGTGCAGGCCCAGTACTTC.

The CDR3 is CASSQDRQGGNGYTF. The CDR3 DNA follows: TGCGCCAGCAGCCAAGATAGGCAGGGAGGAAATGGCTACACCTTC. The rearrangement uses TRBV4-1 and TRBJ1-2, with D maybe TRBD1 (5 bases). This CDR3 has 15 amino acids. Germline CDR1 and CDR2: MGHRA and YSYEKL. V was shortened by 0 bases and J by 6 bases, with 14 bases between the two germline ends.

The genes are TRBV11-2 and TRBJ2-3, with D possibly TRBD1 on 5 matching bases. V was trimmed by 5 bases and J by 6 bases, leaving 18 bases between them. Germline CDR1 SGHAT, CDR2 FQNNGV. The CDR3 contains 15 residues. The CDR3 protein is CASSPGLFHPDTQYF. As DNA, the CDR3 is TGTGCCAGCAGCCCAGGGTTGTTTCACCCTGATACGCAGTATTTT.

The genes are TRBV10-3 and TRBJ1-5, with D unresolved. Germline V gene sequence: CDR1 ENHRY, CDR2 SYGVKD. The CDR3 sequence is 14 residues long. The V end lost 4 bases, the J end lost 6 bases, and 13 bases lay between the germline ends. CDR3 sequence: CAISGLPEGQPQHF. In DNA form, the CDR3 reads TGTGCCATCAGTGGCTTGCCGGAAGGTCAGCCCCAGCATTTT.

In DNA form, the CDR3 reads TGTGCCATCAGTGAATTGATTCAAGTGGGCAATGAGCAGTTCTTC. Protein product: CAISELIQVGNEQFF. The V call is TRBV10-3, the J call TRBJ2-1; no definite D call. The CDR3 consists of 15 residues. V was trimmed by 3 bases and J by 6 bases, leaving 15 bases between them. The germline CDR1 and CDR2 sequences are ENHRY and SYGVKD.

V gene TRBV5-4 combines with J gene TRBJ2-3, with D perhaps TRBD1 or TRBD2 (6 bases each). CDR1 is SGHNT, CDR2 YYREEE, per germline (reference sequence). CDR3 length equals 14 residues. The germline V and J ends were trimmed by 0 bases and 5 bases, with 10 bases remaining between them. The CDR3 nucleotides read TGTGCCAGCAGCTTGGGGGGGGCCCGAGATACGCAGTATTTT. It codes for CASSLGGARDTQYF. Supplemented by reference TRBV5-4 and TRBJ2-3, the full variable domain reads ETGVTQSPTHLIKTRGQQVTLRCSSQSGHNTVSWYQQALGQGPQFIFQYYREEENGRGNFPPRFSGLQFPNYSSELNVNALELDDSALYLCASSLGGARDTQYFGPGTRLTVL.

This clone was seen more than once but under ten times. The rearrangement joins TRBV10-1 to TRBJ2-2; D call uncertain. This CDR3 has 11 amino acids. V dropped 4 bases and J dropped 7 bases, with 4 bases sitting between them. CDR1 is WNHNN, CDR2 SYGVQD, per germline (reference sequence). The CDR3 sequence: CASSVGGELFF. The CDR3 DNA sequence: TGCGCCAGCAGTGTAGGCGGGGAGCTGTTTTTT.

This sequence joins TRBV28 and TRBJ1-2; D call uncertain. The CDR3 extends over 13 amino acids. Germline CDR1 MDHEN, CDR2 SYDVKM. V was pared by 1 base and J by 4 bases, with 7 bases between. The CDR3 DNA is TGTGCCAGCAGTTTATTGGGGAGCTATGGCTACACCTTC. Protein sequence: CASSLLGSYGYTF.

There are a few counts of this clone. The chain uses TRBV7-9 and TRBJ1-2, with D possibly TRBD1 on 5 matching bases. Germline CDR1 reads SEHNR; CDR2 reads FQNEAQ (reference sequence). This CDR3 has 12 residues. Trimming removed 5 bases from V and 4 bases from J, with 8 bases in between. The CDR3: CASSPDSYGYTF. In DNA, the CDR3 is TGTGCCAGCAGCCCCGACAGCTATGGCTACACCTTC.

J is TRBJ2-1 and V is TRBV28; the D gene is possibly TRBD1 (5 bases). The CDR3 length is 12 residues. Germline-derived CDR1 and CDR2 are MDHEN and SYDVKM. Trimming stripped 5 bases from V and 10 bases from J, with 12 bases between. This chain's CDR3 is CASSTDRYEQFF. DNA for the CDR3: TGTGCCAGCAGTACCGACAGATACGAGCAGTTCTTC. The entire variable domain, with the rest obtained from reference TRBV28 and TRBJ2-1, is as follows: DVKVTQSSRYLVKRTGEKVFLECVQDMDHENMFWYRQDPGLGLRLIYFSYDVKMKEKGDIPEGYSVSREKKERFSLILESASTNQTSMYLCASSTDRYEQFFGPGTRLTVL.

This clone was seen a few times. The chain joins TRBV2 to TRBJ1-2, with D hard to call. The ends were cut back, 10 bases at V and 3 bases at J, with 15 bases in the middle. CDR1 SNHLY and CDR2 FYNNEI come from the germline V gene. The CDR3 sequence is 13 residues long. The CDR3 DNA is TGTGCCACCCTAGAAGGTCGCGACTATGGCTACACCTTC. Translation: CATLEGRDYGYTF.

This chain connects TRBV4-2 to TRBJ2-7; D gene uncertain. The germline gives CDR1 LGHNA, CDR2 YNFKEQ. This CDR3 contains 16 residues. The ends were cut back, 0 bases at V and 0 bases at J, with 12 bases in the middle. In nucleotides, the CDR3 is TGTGCCAGCAGCCAAGATCTCTCGGTATACTCCTACGAGCAGTACTTC. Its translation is CASSQDLSVYSYEQYF.

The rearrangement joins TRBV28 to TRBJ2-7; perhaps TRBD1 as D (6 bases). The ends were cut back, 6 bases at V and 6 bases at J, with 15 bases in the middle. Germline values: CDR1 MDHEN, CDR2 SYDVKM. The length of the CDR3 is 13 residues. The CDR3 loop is CASRIPTGTEQYF. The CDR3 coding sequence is TGTGCCAGCAGGATACCTACAGGGACCGAGCAGTACTTC.

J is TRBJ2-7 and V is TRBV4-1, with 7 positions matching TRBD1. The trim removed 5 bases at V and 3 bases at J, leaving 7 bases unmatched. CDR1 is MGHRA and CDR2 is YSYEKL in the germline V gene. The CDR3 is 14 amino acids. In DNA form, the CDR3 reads TGCGCCAGCAGCGAATTCCGGGACAGCTACGAGCAGTACTTC. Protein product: CASSEFRDSYEQYF.

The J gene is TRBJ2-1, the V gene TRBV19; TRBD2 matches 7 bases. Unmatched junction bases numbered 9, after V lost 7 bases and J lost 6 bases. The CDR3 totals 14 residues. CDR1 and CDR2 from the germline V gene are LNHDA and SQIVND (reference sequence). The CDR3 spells CASNPTLAANEQFF. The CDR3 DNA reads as TGTGCCAGTAACCCAACGCTAGCGGCCAATGAGCAGTTCTTC.

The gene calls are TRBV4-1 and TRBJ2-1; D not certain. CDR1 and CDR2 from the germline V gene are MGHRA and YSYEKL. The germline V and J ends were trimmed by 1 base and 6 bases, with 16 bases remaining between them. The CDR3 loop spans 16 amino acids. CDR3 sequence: CASSQGPSRSLNEQFF. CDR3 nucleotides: TGCGCCAGCAGCCAAGGTCCTAGTAGATCCCTCAATGAGCAGTTCTTC.

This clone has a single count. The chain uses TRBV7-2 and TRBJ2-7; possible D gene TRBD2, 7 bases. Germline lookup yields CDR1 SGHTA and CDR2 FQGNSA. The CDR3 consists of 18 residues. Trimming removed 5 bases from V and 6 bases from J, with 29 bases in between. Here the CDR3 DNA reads TGTGCCAGCAGCGAAGGTAGTGACAACGCGGGGGCCTCCACCGAGCAGTACTTC. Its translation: CASSEGSDNAGASTEQYF.

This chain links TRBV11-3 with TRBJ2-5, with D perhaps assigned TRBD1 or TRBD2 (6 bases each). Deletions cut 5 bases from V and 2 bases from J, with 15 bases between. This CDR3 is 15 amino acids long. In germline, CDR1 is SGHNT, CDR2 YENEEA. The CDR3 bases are TGTGCCAGCAGCGAAAGGTCGGGGGCTCAAGAGACCCAGTACTTC. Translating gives CASSERSGAQETQYF. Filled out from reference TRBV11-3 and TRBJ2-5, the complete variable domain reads EAGVVQSPRYKIIEKKQPVAFWCNPISGHNTLYWYLQNLGQGPELLIRYENEEAVDDSQLPKDRFSAERLKGVDSTLKIQPAELGDSAVYLCASSERSGAQETQYFGPGTRLLVL.